The present T cell receptor (beta chain) was sequenced within a study of blood T cell repertoires in COVID-19. Background on the study: The study drew acute and convalescent COVID-19 samples from the United States, Italy and Spain. T cells, B-cell-depleted T cells, or PBMCs supplied cDNA or gDNA.

In the authors' methods: Reference gene primer amplification gave estimated nucleated cell counts. Using immunoSEQ multiplex PCR, the repertoire was profiled, and TCRdb retains in-frame clones only, with some absent. That table furnishes V, J and clone size, whereas the DNA furnished D and trimming. The table shows hundreds of thousands of clones, with around 80% occurring only once. V shed 3 bases, J shed 10 bases, and the junction held 7 bases outside the gene matches. Germline V gene data show CDR1 as SNHLY and CDR2 as FYNNEI. The CDR3 extends over 14 amino acids. The V and J genes are TRBV2 and TRBJ2-3; the match to TRBD2 covers 10 bases. Sequenced sample: peripheral blood. This sequence was found in a man of 80 years or more with acute or convalescent COVID-19. This CDR3 reads CASSEVLAGAAQYF. CDR3 in DNA: TGTGCCAGCAGTGAGGTGCTAGCGGGAGCGGCGCAGTATTTT. Looking up the rest from reference TRBV2 and TRBJ2-3 gives the full variable domain: EPEVTQTPSHQVTQMGQEVILRCVPISNHLYFYWYRQILGQKVEFLVSFYNNEISEKSEIFDDQFSVERPDGSNFTLKIRSTKLEDSAMYFCASSEVLAGAAQYFGPGTRLTVL.